The TCR beta chain under discussion was sequenced for a study of control samples from healthy donors and cancer patients. TCRdb keeps only in-frame clones here, not all; method: immunoSEQ multiplex PCR. The top ten hold approximately 20% of the sample, which has about 100,000 clones, about 82% seen once. This clonotype was sampled from a man younger than 45 in good health. Sequencing was done on a sample of blood.

The CDR3 region is CASNMGSGNTIYF. CDR3 nucleotides: TGTGCCAGCAACATGGGCTCTGGAAACACCATATATTTT. The chain is built from TRBV11-2 and TRBJ1-3, with D uncertain. Trimming removed 7 bases at V and 0 bases at J, with 7 bases between. CDR3 size: 13 residues. Germline V gives CDR1 SGHAT, CDR2 FQNNGV.